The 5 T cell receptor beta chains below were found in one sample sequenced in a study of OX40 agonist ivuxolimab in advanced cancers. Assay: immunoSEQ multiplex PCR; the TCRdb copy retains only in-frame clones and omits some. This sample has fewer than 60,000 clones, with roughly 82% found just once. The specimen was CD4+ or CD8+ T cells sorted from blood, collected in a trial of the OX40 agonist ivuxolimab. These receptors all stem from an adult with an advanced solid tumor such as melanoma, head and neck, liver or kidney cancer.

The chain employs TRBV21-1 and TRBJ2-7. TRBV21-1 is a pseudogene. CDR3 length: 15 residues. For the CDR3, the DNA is TGTGCCAGCAGCAAAGGAGGGGCAGATTGCGACGAGCAGTACTTC. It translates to CASSKGGADCDEQYF.

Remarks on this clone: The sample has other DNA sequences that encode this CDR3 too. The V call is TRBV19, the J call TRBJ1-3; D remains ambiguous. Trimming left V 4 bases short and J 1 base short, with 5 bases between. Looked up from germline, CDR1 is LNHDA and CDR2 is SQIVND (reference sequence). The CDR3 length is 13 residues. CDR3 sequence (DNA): TGTGCCAGTAGTACGGGTTCTGGAAACACCATATATTTT. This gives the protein CASSTGSGNTIYF.

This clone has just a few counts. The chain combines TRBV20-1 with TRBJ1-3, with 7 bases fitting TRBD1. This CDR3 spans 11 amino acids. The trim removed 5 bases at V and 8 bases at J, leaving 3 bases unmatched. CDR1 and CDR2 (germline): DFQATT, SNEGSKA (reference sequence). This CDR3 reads CSAVQGDTIYF. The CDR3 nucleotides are TGCAGTGCTGTCCAGGGGGACACCATATATTTT.

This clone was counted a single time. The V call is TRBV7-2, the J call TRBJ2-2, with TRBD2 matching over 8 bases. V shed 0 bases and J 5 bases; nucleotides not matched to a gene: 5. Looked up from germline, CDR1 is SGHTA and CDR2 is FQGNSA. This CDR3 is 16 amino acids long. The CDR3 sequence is CASSLANTGGTGELFF. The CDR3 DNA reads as TGTGCCAGCAGCTTAGCGAATACGGGAGGGACCGGGGAGCTGTTTTTT.

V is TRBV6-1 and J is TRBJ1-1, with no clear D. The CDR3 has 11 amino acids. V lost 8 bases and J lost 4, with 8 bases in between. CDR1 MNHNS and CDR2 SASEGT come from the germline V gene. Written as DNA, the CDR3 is TGTGCCAGCTTAGGGAGCACTGAAGCTTTCTTT. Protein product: CASLGSTEAFF.